The clone carrying this TCR beta chain was seen a few times. No antigen is known for it. These data come from a study of blood T cells in healthy people across ages. Next came a second PCR, run for about 7 to 12 cycles, which used a sample-barcoded 5' primer along with a J-beta primer mix. In TCRdb, the 5' RACE reads were re-called with MiXCR into one record per CDR3 protein. Of approximately 830,000 distinct CDR3 sequences listed, 55% to 65% are singletons. Broader study findings: The study regarded diversity estimates from one million T cells as underestimates.

CDR3 size: 16 residues. Germline CDR1 is SGHRS and CDR2 is YFSETQ. Trimming stripped 4 bases from V and 2 bases from J, with 16 bases between. The sample consisted of blood. This chain links TRBV5-1 with TRBJ2-1, with a possible D match to TRBD1 (6 bases). This clonotype was obtained from a man between 25 and 39 years old in good health. CDR3: CASSTRRDTPYNEQFF. The CDR3 DNA reads as TGCGCCAGCAGCACCCGACGGGACACCCCCTACAATGAGCAGTTCTTC.